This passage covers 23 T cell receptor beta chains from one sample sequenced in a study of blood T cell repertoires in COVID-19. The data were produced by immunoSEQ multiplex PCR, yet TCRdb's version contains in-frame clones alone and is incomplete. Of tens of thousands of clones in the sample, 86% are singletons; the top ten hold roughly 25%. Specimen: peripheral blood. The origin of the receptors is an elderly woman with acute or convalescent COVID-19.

The CDR3 DNA follows: TGTGCCAGAAGCTCCTCTAGCGGGAGCTACAATGAGCAGTTCTTC. Its protein product is CARSSSSGSYNEQFF. The chain joins TRBV7-5 to TRBJ2-1; the table's D gene call, TRBD2, was not cross checked with the DNA. TRBV7-5 is classified as a pseudogene. The CDR3 is made up of 15 amino acids.

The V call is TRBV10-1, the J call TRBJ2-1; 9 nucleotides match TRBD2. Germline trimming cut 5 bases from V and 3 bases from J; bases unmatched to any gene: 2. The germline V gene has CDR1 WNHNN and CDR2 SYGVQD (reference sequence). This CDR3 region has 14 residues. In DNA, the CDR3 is TGCGCCAGCAGTACTAGCGGGCTCTACAATGAGCAGTTCTTC. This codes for CASSTSGLYNEQFF.

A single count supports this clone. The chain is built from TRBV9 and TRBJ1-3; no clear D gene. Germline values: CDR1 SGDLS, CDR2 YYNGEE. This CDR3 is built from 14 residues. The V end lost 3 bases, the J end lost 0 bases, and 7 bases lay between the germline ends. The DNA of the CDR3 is TGTGCCAGCAGCGCGGTCGTCTCTGGAAACACCATATATTTT. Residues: CASSAVVSGNTIYF.

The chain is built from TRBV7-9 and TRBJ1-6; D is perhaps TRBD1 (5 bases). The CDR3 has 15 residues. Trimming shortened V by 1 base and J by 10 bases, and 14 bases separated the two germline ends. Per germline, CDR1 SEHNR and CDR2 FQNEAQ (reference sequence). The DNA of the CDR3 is TGTGCCAGCAGCTTAGAGGGCCGGGGGAGGTCACCCCTCCACTTT. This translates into CASSLEGRGRSPLHF.

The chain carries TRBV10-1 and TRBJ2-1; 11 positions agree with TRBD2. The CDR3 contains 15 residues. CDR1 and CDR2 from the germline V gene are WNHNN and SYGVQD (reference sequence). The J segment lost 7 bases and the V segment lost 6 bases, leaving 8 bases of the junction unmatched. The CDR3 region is CASSEPGLAVNEQFF. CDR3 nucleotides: TGCGCCAGCAGCGAACCGGGACTAGCGGTTAATGAGCAGTTCTTC.

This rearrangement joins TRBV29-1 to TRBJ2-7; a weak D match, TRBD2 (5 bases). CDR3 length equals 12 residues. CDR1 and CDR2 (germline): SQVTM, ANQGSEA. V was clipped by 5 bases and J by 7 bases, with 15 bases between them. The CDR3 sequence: CSVLTERREQYV. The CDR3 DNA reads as TGCAGCGTTCTTACGGAGCGGAGGGAGCAGTACGTC.

The chain's CDR3 is CASKGFSSYEQYF. In DNA form, the CDR3 reads TGTGCCAGTAAGGGGTTTAGCTCCTACGAGCAGTACTTC. The chain joins TRBV19 to TRBJ2-7; maybe TRBD1 (5 bases). V gave up 7 bases and J gave up 0 bases, with 10 bases separating them. There are 13 residues in the CDR3. From germline, CDR1 is LNHDA and CDR2 SQIVND (reference sequence). Together with reference TRBV19 and TRBJ2-7, the CDR3 gives the full variable domain: DGGITQSPKYLFRKEGQNVTLSCEQNLNHDAMYWYRQDPGQGLRLIYYSQIVNDFQKGDIAEGYSVSREKKESFPLTVTSAQKNPTAFYLCASKGFSSYEQYFGPGTRLTVT.

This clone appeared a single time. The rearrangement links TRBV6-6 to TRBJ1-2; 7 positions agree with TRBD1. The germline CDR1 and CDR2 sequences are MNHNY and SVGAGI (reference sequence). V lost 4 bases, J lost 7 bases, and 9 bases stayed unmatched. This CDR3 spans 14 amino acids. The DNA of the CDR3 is TGTGCCAGCAGTTCCTCCGAGGGGGCGGGTGGCTACACCTTC. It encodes CASSSSEGAGGYTF.

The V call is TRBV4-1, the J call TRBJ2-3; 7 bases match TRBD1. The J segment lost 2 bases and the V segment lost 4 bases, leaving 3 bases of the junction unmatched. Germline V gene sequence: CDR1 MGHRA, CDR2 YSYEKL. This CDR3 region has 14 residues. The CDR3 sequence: CASSRDRYTDTQYF. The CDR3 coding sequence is TGCGCCAGCAGCCGGGACAGATACACAGATACGCAGTATTTT.

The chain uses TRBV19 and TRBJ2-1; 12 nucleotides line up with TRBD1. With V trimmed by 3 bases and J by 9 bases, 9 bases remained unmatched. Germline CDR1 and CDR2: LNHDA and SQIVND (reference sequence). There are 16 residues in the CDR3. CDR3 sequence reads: CASSMIRDRGLSEQFF. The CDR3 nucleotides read TGTGCCAGTAGTATGATCCGGGACAGGGGGCTGAGTGAGCAGTTCTTC.

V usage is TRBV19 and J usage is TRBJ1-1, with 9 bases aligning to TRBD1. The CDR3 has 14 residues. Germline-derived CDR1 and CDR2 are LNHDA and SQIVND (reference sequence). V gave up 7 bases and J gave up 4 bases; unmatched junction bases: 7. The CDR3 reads CASTPDRGGTEAFF. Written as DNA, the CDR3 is TGTGCCAGTACCCCCGACAGGGGGGGCACTGAAGCTTTCTTT.

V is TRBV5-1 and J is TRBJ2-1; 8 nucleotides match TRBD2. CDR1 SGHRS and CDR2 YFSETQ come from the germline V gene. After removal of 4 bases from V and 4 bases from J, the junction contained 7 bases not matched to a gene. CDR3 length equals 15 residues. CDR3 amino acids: CASSRSGGSYNEQFF. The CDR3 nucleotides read TGCGCCAGCAGCCGGAGCGGGGGCTCTTACAATGAGCAGTTCTTC.

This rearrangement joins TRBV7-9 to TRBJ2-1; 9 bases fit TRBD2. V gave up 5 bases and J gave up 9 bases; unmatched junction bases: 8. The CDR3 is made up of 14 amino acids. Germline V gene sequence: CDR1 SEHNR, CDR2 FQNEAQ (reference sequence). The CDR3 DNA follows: TGTGCCAGCAGCGCGCGGGGGGGCCCCGTTGAGCAGTTCTTC. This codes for CASSARGGPVEQFF.

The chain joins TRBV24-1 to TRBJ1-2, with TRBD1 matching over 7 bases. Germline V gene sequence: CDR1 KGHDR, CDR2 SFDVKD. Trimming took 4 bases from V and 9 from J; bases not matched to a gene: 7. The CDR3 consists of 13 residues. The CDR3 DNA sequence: TGTGCCACCAGTGACCGGACAGGACTGCGCTACACCTTC. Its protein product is CATSDRTGLRYTF.

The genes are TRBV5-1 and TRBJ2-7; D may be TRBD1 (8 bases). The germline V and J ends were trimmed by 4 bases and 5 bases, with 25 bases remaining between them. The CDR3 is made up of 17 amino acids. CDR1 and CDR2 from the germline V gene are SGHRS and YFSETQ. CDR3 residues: CASSAYGRTGRDDEQYF. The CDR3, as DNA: TGCGCCAGCAGCGCTTACGGGAGGACAGGGAGGGACGACGAGCAGTACTTC.

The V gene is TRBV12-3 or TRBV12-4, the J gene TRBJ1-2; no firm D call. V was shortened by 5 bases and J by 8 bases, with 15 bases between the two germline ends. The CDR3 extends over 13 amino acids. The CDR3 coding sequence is TGTGCCAGCAGTCCCTCCGGAGCCTTAGGCTACACCTTC. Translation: CASSPSGALGYTF.

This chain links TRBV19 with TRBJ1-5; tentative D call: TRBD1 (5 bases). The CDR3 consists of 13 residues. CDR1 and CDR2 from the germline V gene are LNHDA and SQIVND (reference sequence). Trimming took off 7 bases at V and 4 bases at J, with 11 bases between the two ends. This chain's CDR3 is CASTVGGNQPQHF. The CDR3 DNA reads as TGTGCCAGTACTGTCGGGGGAAATCAGCCCCAGCATTTT. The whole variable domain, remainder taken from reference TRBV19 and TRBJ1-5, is DGGITQSPKYLFRKEGQNVTLSCEQNLNHDAMYWYRQDPGQGLRLIYYSQIVNDFQKGDIAEGYSVSREKKESFPLTVTSAQKNPTAFYLCASTVGGNQPQHFGDGTRLSIL.

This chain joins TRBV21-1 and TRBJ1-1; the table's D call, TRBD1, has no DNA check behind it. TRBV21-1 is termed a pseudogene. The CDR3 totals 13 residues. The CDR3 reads CASSVREVEEAFF. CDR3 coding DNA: TGTGCCAGCTCGGTCAGGGAAGTCGAAGAAGCTTTCTTT.

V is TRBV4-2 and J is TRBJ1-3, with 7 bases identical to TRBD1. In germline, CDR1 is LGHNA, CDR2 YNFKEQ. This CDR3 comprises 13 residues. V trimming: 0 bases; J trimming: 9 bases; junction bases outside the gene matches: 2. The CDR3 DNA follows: TGTGCCAGCAGCCAAGAAGGGGACAGCACCATATATTTT. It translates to CASSQEGDSTIYF.

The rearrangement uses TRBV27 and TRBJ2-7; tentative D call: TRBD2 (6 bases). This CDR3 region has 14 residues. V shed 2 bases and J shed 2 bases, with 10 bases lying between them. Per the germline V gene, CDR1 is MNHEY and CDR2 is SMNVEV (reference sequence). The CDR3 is CASSLTGGTYEQYF. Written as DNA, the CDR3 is TGTGCCAGCAGTTTAACCGGGGGAACCTACGAGCAGTACTTC.

CDR3 DNA sequence: TGTGCCAGCTCACCCCCGAACACGGGACTCGCCTACAATGAGCAGTTCTTC. As protein: CASSPPNTGLAYNEQFF. The chain has TRBV18 and TRBJ2-1; TRBD2 is a possible D gene (6 bases). Germline values: CDR1 KGHSH, CDR2 LQKENI. This CDR3 contains 17 residues. Trimming pared 3 bases from V and 2 bases from J, leaving 17 bases between.

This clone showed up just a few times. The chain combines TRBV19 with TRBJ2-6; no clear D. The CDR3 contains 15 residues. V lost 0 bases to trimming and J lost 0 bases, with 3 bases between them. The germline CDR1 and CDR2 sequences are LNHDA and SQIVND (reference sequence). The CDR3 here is CASSIDGSGANVLTF. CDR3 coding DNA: TGTGCCAGTAGTATAGACGGCTCTGGGGCCAACGTCCTGACTTTC.

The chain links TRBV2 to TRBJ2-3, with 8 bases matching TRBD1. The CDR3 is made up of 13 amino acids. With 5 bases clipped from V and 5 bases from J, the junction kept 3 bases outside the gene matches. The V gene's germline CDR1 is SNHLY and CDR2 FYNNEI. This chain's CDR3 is CASSPTGVDTQYF. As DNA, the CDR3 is TGTGCCAGCAGTCCGACAGGGGTAGATACGCAGTATTTT.